These 2 T cell receptor beta chains share one sample of origin, sequenced in a study of blood T cells in healthy people across ages (dated by TCRdb to 2013 to 2016). Libraries were built with 5' RACE. TCRdb records Illumina HiSeq 2500 as the sequencer. The second PCR ran for roughly 7 to 11 cycles and used a J-beta primer mix along with a sample-barcoded 5' primer. TCRdb trimmed public reads at Q25 via fastp, called clones via MiXCR and kept in-frame beta chains. Identical CDR3 protein sequences are pooled into one entry, listed with their most common genes and DNA. The sample yields some 690,000 distinct CDR3 sequences; approximately 22% were counted once. Around 22% of the sample comes from the top ten. Sequences were obtained from blood. The receptor set was obtained from a man between 65 and 85 years old in good health.

The chain carries TRBV7-9 and TRBJ1-5, with D maybe TRBD1 (5 bases). CDR3 size: 16 residues. Germline assignment: CDR1 SEHNR and CDR2 FQNEAQ (reference sequence). Trimming left V 2 bases short and J 4 bases short, with 15 bases between. CDR3 region: CASSLSRGVGNQPQHF. CDR3 sequence (DNA): TGTGCCAGCAGCTTATCCCGGGGGGTGGGAAATCAGCCCCAGCATTTT.

The chain recombines TRBV28 with TRBJ2-7; no clear D. The CDR3 is made up of 13 amino acids. Germline loops: CDR1 MDHEN, CDR2 SYDVKM. V lost 2 bases and J 6 bases, leaving 11 bases between the germline ends. CDR3 sequence: CASSLRPLAEQYF. CDR3 in DNA: TGTGCCAGCAGTTTAAGGCCTCTGGCCGAGCAGTACTTC.